These 2 T cell receptor beta chains came from one sample sequenced in a study of T-cell reconstitution after alpha-beta-depleted transplantation in children. The library targeted TCRbeta and was prepared with unique molecular identifiers. TCRdb re-called the PCR reads through MiXCR, storing one row per CDR3 protein. The repertoire holds about 370,000 distinct CDR3 sequences, with over 20% as singletons. Sequences were derived from PBMCs from the stem cell graft donor, sampled from the stem cell graft. Receptor source: a human donor who donated a stem cell graft to a child with acute myeloid leukemia.

This clonotype was seen ten or more times. The chain combines TRBV7-6 with TRBJ1-5, with D maybe TRBD1 (6 bases). V dropped 5 bases and J dropped 3 bases, with 14 bases sitting between them. Germline-derived CDR1 and CDR2 are SGHVS and FNYEAQ. The CDR3 has 15 amino acids. CDR3 in DNA: TGTGCCAGCAGCGAAGCATGGGGGGCCAATCAGCCCCAGCATTTT. Protein: CASSEAWGANQPQHF. Drawing the rest from reference TRBV7-6 and TRBJ1-5, the complete variable domain is GAGVSQSPRYKVTKRGQDVALRCDPISGHVSLYWYRQALGQGPEFLTYFNYEAQQDKSGLPNDRFSAERPEGSISTLTIQRTEQRDSAMYRCASSEAWGANQPQHFGDGTRLSIL.

The J gene is TRBJ2-1, the V gene TRBV7-2; D perhaps matches TRBD2 (6 bases). The CDR3 extends over 15 amino acids. V lost 5 bases, J lost 3 bases, and 14 bases lay in between. CDR1 and CDR2 (germline): SGHTA, FQGNSA. Here the CDR3 reads CASSLTGLYYNEQFF. In DNA form, the CDR3 reads TGTGCCAGCAGCCTAACCGGACTATACTACAATGAGCAGTTCTTC.